A single sample is the source of the 28 T cell receptor beta chains below, sequenced in a study of cytomegalovirus exposure and HLA in healthy donors. PCR employed 60 Vbeta and 13 Jbeta primers. Data came from immunoSEQ multiplex PCR; TCRdb stores just in-frame clones and leaves some out. The sample includes some 180,000 clones, roughly 74% seen only once; the top ten take about 2%. The source material was PBMCs. The receptors originated from a young woman in good health and CMV-seronegative.

The chain combines TRBV19 with TRBJ1-1; D not certain. CDR1 is LNHDA, CDR2 SQIVND, per germline (reference sequence). The CDR3 loop spans 17 amino acids. The V end lost 5 bases, the J end lost 2 bases, and 21 bases lay between the germline ends. CDR3 nucleotides: TGTGCCAGTAGTGAGGTTGAGGGCATAAGAATTAACACTGAAGCTTTCTTT. Its translation: CASSEVEGIRINTEAFF.

The chain recombines TRBV5-1 with TRBJ2-7; D may be TRBD2 (5 bases). Trimming stripped 4 bases from V and 0 bases from J, with 11 bases between. The CDR3 loop spans 14 amino acids. Germline V gives CDR1 SGHRS, CDR2 YFSETQ. CDR3 residues: CASSIGRDSYEQYF. DNA of the CDR3: TGCGCCAGCAGCATTGGACGGGACTCCTACGAGCAGTACTTC.

This chain uses TRBV4-1 with TRBJ2-5, with 8 bases identical to TRBD2. V lost 1 base, J lost 2 bases, and 3 bases stayed unmatched. This CDR3 contains 15 residues. Per the germline V gene, CDR1 is MGHRA and CDR2 is YSYEKL. The CDR3 sequence is CASSQALAGQETQYF. CDR3 sequence (DNA): TGCGCCAGCAGCCAAGCCTTAGCGGGGCAAGAGACCCAGTACTTC.

In regard to this clone: The junction differs from germline at one of its ends, possibly a read error. The V and J genes are TRBV6-6 and TRBJ2-3, with a weak D call TRBD1 (6 bases). Germline CDR1 and CDR2: MNHNY and SVGAGI (reference sequence). CDR3 length equals 12 residues. Here the CDR3 reads CSSTLDRDTQYF. The CDR3 DNA reads as TGTTCCAGCACCCTGGACAGAGATACGCAGTATTTT.

This clone has only a few counts. V usage is TRBV7-8 and J usage is TRBJ1-4; 9 bases match TRBD1. The CDR3 is made up of 17 amino acids. The trim removed 6 bases at V and 7 bases at J, leaving 15 bases unmatched. Germline CDR1 SGHVS, CDR2 FQNEAQ. CDR3 in amino acids: CASRPGQGAQGGEKLFF. DNA for the CDR3: TGTGCCAGCAGGCCGGGACAGGGTGCTCAAGGGGGTGAAAAACTGTTTTTT.

The chain employs TRBV5-6 and TRBJ2-7; 8 positions match TRBD2. The germline CDR1 and CDR2 sequences are SGHDT and YYEEEE. The CDR3 length is 17 residues. V gave up 1 base and J gave up 7 bases; unmatched junction bases: 16. As DNA, the CDR3 is TGTGCCAGCAGCTTGATCCCACCGGGGGGGGAGGCGGGTGAGCAGTACTTC. Its translation is CASSLIPPGGEAGEQYF. The full variable domain, in which reference TRBV5-6 and TRBJ2-7 provide the parts outside the CDR3, is DAGVTQSPTHLIKTRGQQVTLRCSPKSGHDTVSWYQQALGQGPQFIFQYYEEEERQRGNFPDRFSGHQFPNYSSELNVNALLLGDSALYLCASSLIPPGGEAGEQYFGPGTRLTVT.

This clone has just a few counts. The rearrangement joins TRBV27 to TRBJ1-2; possible D gene TRBD1, 5 bases. CDR1 and CDR2 (germline): MNHEY, SMNVEV (reference sequence). The CDR3 totals 14 residues. Trimming removed 0 bases from V and 8 bases from J, with 13 bases in between. This CDR3 reads CASSLSGGIWGYTF. The DNA for the CDR3 is TGTGCCAGCAGTTTATCGGGGGGTATATGGGGCTACACCTTC.

This clone has only one observation. The genes are TRBV4-2 and TRBJ2-3; D possibly corresponds to TRBD2 (5 bases). Germline V gives CDR1 LGHNA, CDR2 YNFKEQ. Trimming stripped 0 bases from V and 2 bases from J, with 12 bases between. The CDR3 runs to 16 residues. The CDR3 sequence: CASSQDRGSNTDTQYF. Here the CDR3 DNA reads TGTGCCAGCAGCCAAGATCGGGGTAGCAACACAGATACGCAGTATTTT.

The chain couples TRBV5-1 to TRBJ1-4; D perhaps matches TRBD1 (6 bases). Looked up from germline, CDR1 is SGHRS and CDR2 is YFSETQ. The CDR3 runs 16 residues. The V gene lost 4 bases and the J gene lost 5 bases, with 18 bases spanning the gap. This chain's CDR3 is CASSRGRQAGNEKLFF. The CDR3 DNA follows: TGCGCCAGCAGCCGGGGCAGACAGGCTGGAAATGAAAAACTGTTTTTT.

The rearrangement joins TRBV23-1 to TRBJ2-4, with 8 bases matching TRBD2. TRBV23-1 is placed among ORFs of uncertain function. Losses at the gene ends were 0 bases for V and 9 bases for J; bases not matched to a gene: 7. This CDR3 contains 15 residues. The CDR3 DNA follows: TGCGCCAGCAGTCAATCGAAGCGGGAGTGGACCATTCAGTACTTC. It translates to CASSQSKREWTIQYF.

The chain carries TRBV9 and TRBJ1-2; 8 nucleotides agree with TRBD1. This CDR3 has 14 amino acids. With 4 bases clipped from V and 4 bases from J, the junction kept 6 bases outside the gene matches. The germline V gene encodes CDR1 SGDLS and CDR2 YYNGEE. CDR3 nucleotide sequence: TGTGCCAGCAGCCCAGGACAGGGCTTCTATGGCTACACCTTC. This codes for CASSPGQGFYGYTF.

The gene calls are TRBV6-6 and TRBJ1-6; no clear D gene. This CDR3 is built from 14 residues. Germline-derived CDR1 and CDR2 are MNHNY and SVGAGI (reference sequence). Trimming removed 2 bases from V and 8 bases from J, with 10 bases in between. CDR3 amino acids: CASSYTGRDSPLHF. Written as DNA, the CDR3 is TGTGCCAGCAGTTACACCGGGAGAGATTCACCCCTCCACTTT.

The chain is built from TRBV27 and TRBJ2-1, with 7 bases lining up with TRBD1. The V segment lost 5 bases and the J segment 5 bases; nucleotides outside the gene matches: 9. This CDR3 spans 15 amino acids. Germline CDR1 reads MNHEY; CDR2 reads SMNVEV (reference sequence). The CDR3 loop reads CASSLAGQANNEQFF. The CDR3 DNA is TGTGCCAGCAGTCTAGCAGGACAGGCTAACAATGAGCAGTTCTTC.

The chain joins TRBV2 to TRBJ2-2, with D possibly being TRBD1 (5 bases). This CDR3 region has 14 residues. Germline CDR1 is SNHLY and CDR2 is FYNNEI. Trimming pared 7 bases from V and 1 base from J, leaving 10 bases between. CDR3 bases: TGTGCCAGCAACTGGCAGGGGAACACCGGGGAGCTGTTTTTT. Its translation: CASNWQGNTGELFF.

Written as DNA, the CDR3 is TGTGCCAGCAGCGCCATCACTAGCGGGGGCACCGGGGAGCTGTTTTTT. It encodes CASSAITSGGTGELFF. The rearrangement joins TRBV5-5 to TRBJ2-2, with 11 bases lining up with TRBD2. The CDR3 has 16 amino acids. V was pared by 4 bases and J by 4 bases, with 6 bases of the junction left unmatched. Germline lookup yields CDR1 SGHKS and CDR2 YYEKEE (reference sequence). The variable domain in full, with the rest retrieved from reference TRBV5-5 and TRBJ2-2, is DAGVTQSPTHLIKTRGQQVTLRCSPISGHKSVSWYQQVLGQGPQFIFQYYEKEERGRGNFPDRFSARQFPNYSSELNVNALLLGDSALYLCASSAITSGGTGELFFGEGSRLTVL.

This sequence joins TRBV6-1 and TRBJ2-3; 8 bases agree with TRBD2. Germline V gene lookup returns CDR1 MNHNS and CDR2 SASEGT. The CDR3 totals 15 residues. The V and J ends lost 6 bases and 0 bases, in that order; junction bases with no gene match: 5. CDR3 sequence: CASRVAGSSTDTQYF. The CDR3 region has the DNA TGTGCCAGCAGGGTAGCGGGGAGTAGCACAGATACGCAGTATTTT.

A single count supports this clone. This sequence joins TRBV30 and TRBJ1-4, with D hard to call. The CDR3 is 15 residues long. The ends were cut back, 0 bases at V and 2 bases at J, with 10 bases in the middle. Germline V CDR1 and CDR2: GTSNPN, SVGIG (reference sequence). CDR3 protein: CAWSVPRGTNEKLFF. Written as DNA, the CDR3 is TGTGCCTGGAGTGTACCGAGAGGGACTAATGAAAAACTGTTTTTT.

V usage is TRBV2 and J usage is TRBJ2-7; 11 nucleotides agree with TRBD1. Trimming took 7 bases from V and 3 from J; bases not matched to a gene: 8. The CDR3 covers 15 residues. Germline V gene data show CDR1 as SNHLY and CDR2 as FYNNEI. CDR3 in DNA: TGTGCCAGCACCCAATCCGGGACAGGGGGCTACGAGCAGTACTTC. The encoded protein is CASTQSGTGGYEQYF.

The chain links TRBV4-1 to TRBJ1-5; D perhaps matches TRBD1 (5 bases). This CDR3 is built from 14 residues. The germline CDR1 and CDR2 sequences are MGHRA and YSYEKL. V was cut by 0 bases and J by 6 bases, with 9 bases left in between. The CDR3 reads CASSQDTTGQPQHF. DNA of the CDR3: TGCGCCAGCAGCCAAGACACTACAGGTCAGCCCCAGCATTTT.

The chain is built from TRBV15 and TRBJ2-5; D remains ambiguous. The V and J ends lost 0 bases and 9 bases respectively, with 14 bases between them. Looked up from germline, CDR1 is LNHNV and CDR2 is YYDKDF (reference sequence). The CDR3 runs to 14 residues. The CDR3 reads CATSRDPSSMAQYF. CDR3 coding DNA: TGTGCCACCAGCAGAGATCCGAGTTCTATGGCCCAGTACTTC.

The chain joins TRBV18 to TRBJ2-7; no firm D call. The germline CDR1 and CDR2 sequences are KGHSH and LQKENI. Between the trimmed V and J ends, which lost 0 bases and 2 bases, there was a span of 5 bases. This CDR3 spans 13 amino acids. CDR3 in amino acids: CASSPPATYEQYF. CDR3 in DNA: TGTGCCAGCTCACCACCAGCAACCTACGAGCAGTACTTC.

CDR3 coding DNA: TGTGCCAGTAGTACCCAGACAGGCCTGAACACTGAAGCTTTCTTT. This codes for CASSTQTGLNTEAFF. The V gene is TRBV19, the J gene TRBJ1-1; TRBD1 is a possible D gene (6 bases). CDR1 is LNHDA and CDR2 is SQIVND in the germline V gene (reference sequence). The CDR3 sequence is 15 residues long. Trimming removed 4 bases from V and 0 bases from J, with 12 bases in between. Supplemented by reference TRBV19 and TRBJ1-1, the full variable domain reads DGGITQSPKYLFRKEGQNVTLSCEQNLNHDAMYWYRQDPGQGLRLIYYSQIVNDFQKGDIAEGYSVSREKKESFPLTVTSAQKNPTAFYLCASSTQTGLNTEAFFGQGTRLTVV.

The rearrangement links TRBV5-6 to TRBJ2-7; TRBD1 matches 10 bases. Losses at the gene ends were 4 bases for V and 5 bases for J; bases not matched to a gene: 6. CDR1 is SGHDT and CDR2 is YYEEEE in the germline V gene. The CDR3 covers 14 residues. The CDR3 is CASSAGTGDNEQYF. Written as DNA, the CDR3 is TGTGCCAGCAGCGCCGGGACAGGGGATAACGAGCAGTACTTC. Full variable domain (remainder filled in from reference TRBV5-6 and TRBJ2-7): DAGVTQSPTHLIKTRGQQVTLRCSPKSGHDTVSWYQQALGQGPQFIFQYYEEEERQRGNFPDRFSGHQFPNYSSELNVNALLLGDSALYLCASSAGTGDNEQYFGPGTRLTVT.

The gene calls are TRBV25-1 and TRBJ1-2; 8 positions agree with TRBD1. Germline V gene data show CDR1 as MGHDK and CDR2 as SYGVNS. This CDR3 is 15 amino acids long. The ends lost 4 bases at V and 3 bases at J; junction bases unmatched: 7. In DNA form, the CDR3 reads TGTGCCAGCAGTGGGACAGGGCCCGGTGACTATGGCTACACCTTC. The encoded protein is CASSGTGPGDYGYTF.

In this sample, this clone turned up a few times. The chain joins TRBV18 to TRBJ2-5; 7 bases line up with TRBD1. The V and J ends lost 0 bases and 3 bases, in that order; junction bases with no gene match: 4. There are 15 residues in the CDR3. Germline V CDR1 and CDR2: KGHSH, LQKENI. The CDR3 nucleotides read TGTGCCAGCTCACCACCGGGGACAGTAAAAGAGACCCAGTACTTC. Translation gives CASSPPGTVKETQYF. Full variable domain (rest looked up from reference TRBV18 and TRBJ2-5): NAGVMQNPRHLVRRRGQEARLRCSPMKGHSHVYWYRQLPEEGLKFMVYLQKENIIDESGMPKERFSAEFPKEGPSILRIQQVVRGDSAAYFCASSPPGTVKETQYFGPGTRLLVL.

CDR3: CASSAPSWAGGQETQYF. The CDR3 DNA reads TGTGCCAGCAGCGCTCCCTCTTGGGCGGGGGGGCAGGAGACCCAGTACTTC. This sequence joins TRBV7-9 and TRBJ2-5; 9 bases align to TRBD2. CDR3 length: 17 residues. J was trimmed by 5 bases and V by 5 bases; bases with no gene match: 15. Per the germline V gene, CDR1 is SEHNR and CDR2 is FQNEAQ (reference sequence). Based on the CDR3 plus reference TRBV7-9 and TRBJ2-5, the full variable domain is DTGVSQNPRHKITKRGQNVTFRCDPISEHNRLYWYRQTLGQGPEFLTYFQNEAQLEKSRLLSDRFSAERPKGSFSTLEIQRTEQGDSAMYLCASSAPSWAGGQETQYFGPGTRLLVL.

The V and J genes are TRBV5-1 and TRBJ2-7, with a weak D call TRBD1 (5 bases). The CDR3 runs 14 residues. Trimming removed 0 bases at V and 6 bases at J, with 13 bases between. Germline CDR1 reads SGHRS; CDR2 reads YFSETQ. The CDR3 DNA is TGCGCCAGCAGCTTGGAACAGGTAAGAGGCGAGCAGTACTTC. Its translation: CASSLEQVRGEQYF.

V and J are TRBV5-6 and TRBJ2-3; 8 bases line up with TRBD2. V gave up 4 bases and J gave up 1 base; unmatched junction bases: 5. CDR1 SGHDT and CDR2 YYEEEE come from the germline V gene. The CDR3 totals 15 residues. This CDR3 reads CASSVPAGGTDTQYF. The CDR3 nucleotides are TGTGCCAGCAGCGTTCCAGCGGGGGGCACAGATACGCAGTATTTT.